The 3 T cell receptor beta chains in this list originate from one sample, sequenced in a study of blood T cell repertoires in COVID-19. Assay used: immunoSEQ multiplex PCR; TCRdb lists only in-frame clones, some missing. The sample lists around 200,000 clones, roughly 90% occurring once. Material for sequencing was peripheral blood. These receptors were obtained from a man aged 35-49 years with active or convalescent COVID-19.

The V gene is TRBV10-2, the J gene TRBJ1-2; 7 bases are shared with TRBD1. Germline CDR1 reads WSHSY; CDR2 reads SAAADI. Trimming at V came to 2 bases and at J to 4 bases, leaving 4 bases not matched to a gene. The CDR3 consists of 14 residues. In DNA form, the CDR3 reads TGCGCCAGCAGTGAGATCGGACAGGTCTATGGCTACACCTTC. Translated: CASSEIGQVYGYTF.

The chain carries TRBV30 and TRBJ2-7, with TRBD2 identical over 7 bases. CDR3 size: 14 residues. Losses at the gene ends were 1 base for V and 1 base for J; bases not matched to a gene: 4. Germline CDR1 and CDR2: GTSNPN and SVGIG (reference sequence). CDR3 in amino acids: CAWSGGGRSYEQYF. Here the CDR3 DNA reads TGTGCCTGGAGTGGGGGGGGTCGTTCCTACGAGCAGTACTTC.

The gene calls are TRBV16 and TRBJ1-1; D is possibly TRBD1 (5 bases). The CDR3 consists of 18 residues. Germline CDR1 reads KGHSY; CDR2 reads FQNENV. Trimming cost V 4 bases and J 4 bases, with 25 bases left between them. CDR3 DNA: TGTGCCAGCAGCCCGAATGCGGGGCCCCACGCCGTGGGCACTGAAGCTTTCTTT. This gives the protein CASSPNAGPHAVGTEAFF. Full variable domain (missing parts from reference TRBV16 and TRBJ1-1): GEEVAQTPKHLVRGEGQKAKLYCAPIKGHSYVFWYQQVLKNEFKFLISFQNENVFDETGMPKERFSAKCLPNSPCSLEIQATKLEDSAVYFCASSPNAGPHAVGTEAFFGQGTRLTVV.